These T cell receptor beta chains were read from a single sample in a study of shared T cell receptors in the human thymus. The table came from immunoSEQ multiplex PCR; TCRdb's copy has only in-frame clones and leaves some out. The table records hundreds of thousands of clones, 88% of them present only once. The same data also went into a second study, on human thymus T cells.

The specimen was thymocytes. Receptor source: a boy in the first two years of life with a congenital heart defect. CDR3s leave out the opening cysteine and the closing phenylalanine or tryptophan.

j_call: TRBJ1-1
v_call: TRBV11-3
cdr3_aa: ASSLRANTEAF

j_call: TRBJ1-4
v_call: TRBV28
cdr3_aa: ASTLLGQGEATNEKLF

j_call: TRBJ2-5
v_call: TRBV19
cdr3_aa: ASSILGELQTQY

j_call: TRBJ2-7
v_call: TRBV13
cdr3_aa: ASSFNNGGAHEQY

j_call: TRBJ1-5
v_call: TRBV27
cdr3_aa: ASKRTGYGQPQH

j_call: TRBJ2-5
v_call: TRBV4-3
cdr3_aa: ASSQDENRGRETQY

j_call: TRBJ2-4
v_call: TRBV4-3
cdr3_aa: ASSQMNRGSKNIQY

j_call: TRBJ2-1
v_call: TRBV2
cdr3_aa: ASSDQTEGQGMIYEQF

j_call: TRBJ2-5
v_call: TRBV6-4
cdr3_aa: ASTPGLAGIQETQY

j_call: TRBJ1-1
v_call: TRBV15
cdr3_aa: ATSRDHGSNTEAF

j_call: .
v_call: TRBV4-3
cdr3_aa: ASSQALIHPYEQY

j_call: TRBJ2-3
v_call: TRBV5-6
cdr3_aa: ASSLAAGGITDTQY

j_call: TRBJ1-1
v_call: TRBV30
cdr3_aa: AWSVGGQSNTEAF

j_call: TRBJ2-7
v_call: TRBV25-1
cdr3_aa: ASSERRGGGIKAEQY

j_call: TRBJ2-1
v_call: TRBV27
cdr3_aa: ASSLEGRGLYNEQF

j_call: TRBJ2-3
v_call: TRBV4-3
cdr3_aa: ASSQDLIALSTDTQY

j_call: TRBJ2-5
v_call: TRBV7-9
cdr3_aa: ASSGNREQETQY